One sample yielded the 15 T cell receptor beta chains listed below, sequenced in a study of T cells in Graves' hyperthyroidism and ophthalmopathy. Amplification of TCR beta CDR3 regions was performed using RNA transcripts as template. The primer set for the first-round RT-PCR of the TCR CDR3 was HTBI. TCRdb itself ran the multiplex PCR reads through MiXCR, one entry per CDR3 protein. The data contain under 500,000 distinct CDR3 sequences, 11% to 15% of them singletons. Sequencing was carried out using blood. The receptors shown here come from a man aged 45 to 65 with Graves' ophthalmopathy.

In its sample, this clonotype was seen many times. V usage is TRBV5-5 and J usage is TRBJ1-2; 7 bases fit TRBD1. This CDR3 has 16 residues. V was clipped by 0 bases and J by 6 bases; unmatched bases: 11. Germline CDR1 and CDR2: SGHKS and YYEKEE (reference sequence). The CDR3: CASSLALDRRLNGYTF. The CDR3 DNA reads as TGTGCCAGCAGCTTGGCCCTGGACAGGCGTCTTAATGGCTACACCTTC.

Details on this clonotype: A much larger clone differs from this one at a single base, so this may be a read error. The chain recombines TRBV7-2 with TRBJ2-4, with D uncertain. The CDR3 is 14 residues long. Per germline, CDR1 SGHTA and CDR2 FQGNSA. This chain's CDR3 is CASNLRDAKNIQYF. CDR3 bases: TGTGCCAGCAACTTAAGGGATGCCAAAAACATTCAGTACTTC. Full variable domain (outside the CDR3, taken from reference TRBV7-2 and TRBJ2-4): GAGVSQSPSNKVTEKGKDVELRCDPISGHTALYWYRQSLGQGLEFLIYFQGNSAPDKSGLPSDRFSAERTGGSVSTLTIQRTQQEDSAVYLCASNLRDAKNIQYFGAGTRLSVL.

This clonotype was detected ten times or more. The CDR3, as DNA: TGCAGTGCTAGAGAAGGGACAGCTCAAGAGACCCAGTACTTC. Residues: CSAREGTAQETQYF. The chain employs TRBV20-1 and TRBJ2-5, with 7 nucleotides matching TRBD1. Germline V gives CDR1 DFQATT, CDR2 SNEGSKA (reference sequence). The CDR3 totals 14 residues. The V gene end was trimmed by 0 bases and the J gene end by 2 bases; junction bases not matched to a gene: 3.

The chain joins TRBV19 to TRBJ1-1; possible D gene TRBD1, 6 bases. V was shortened by 8 bases and J by 5 bases, with 15 bases between the two germline ends. The CDR3 runs 13 residues. Germline assignment: CDR1 LNHDA and CDR2 SQIVND (reference sequence). The CDR3 bases are TGTGCCAGTTTGCCCGGGGGCTGGACTGAAGCTTTCTTT. Translated: CASLPGGWTEAFF. Together with reference TRBV19 and TRBJ1-1, the CDR3 gives the full variable domain: DGGITQSPKYLFRKEGQNVTLSCEQNLNHDAMYWYRQDPGQGLRLIYYSQIVNDFQKGDIAEGYSVSREKKESFPLTVTSAQKNPTAFYLCASLPGGWTEAFFGQGTRLTVV.

The chain employs TRBV7-9 and TRBJ2-3; TRBD2 matches 13 bases. Germline V gives CDR1 SEHNR, CDR2 FQNEAQ (reference sequence). The CDR3 runs 18 residues. V was pared by 2 bases and J by 3 bases, with 8 bases of the junction left unmatched. CDR3 in amino acids: CASSLRTSGSGWTDTQYF. CDR3 coding DNA: TGTGCCAGCAGCTTAAGGACTAGCGGGAGTGGTTGGACAGATACGCAGTATTTT.

This clonotype has a handful of counts. The chain joins TRBV11-2 to TRBJ2-5; 14 nucleotides align to TRBD2. CDR3 length: 16 amino acids. V shed 6 bases and J 6 bases; nucleotides not matched to a gene: 9. Germline CDR1 is SGHAT and CDR2 is FQNNGV. The CDR3 protein is CASSGRLAGGPQTQYF. The CDR3 DNA reads TGTGCCAGCAGTGGACGACTAGCGGGAGGGCCGCAGACCCAGTACTTC.

On this clonotype itself: This may arise from a read error, as a much more abundant clone is one base away. As the CDR3 is not closed by the conserved phenylalanine or tryptophan, this likely results from a read error. The rearrangement joins TRBV12-3 or TRBV12-4 to TRBJ1-1; maybe TRBD1 (5 bases). Trimming pared 4 bases from V and 1 base from J, leaving 10 bases between. This CDR3 contains 14 residues. DNA for the CDR3: TGTGCCAGCAGTTGGAGGGGAACGAACACTGAAGCTTTCTCT. Amino acids: CASSWRGTNTEAFS.

DNA of the CDR3: TGTGCCAGCAGCGTGCACCACGGGACAGGGCGGGACACCATATATTTT. This translates into CASSVHHGTGRDTIYF. V is TRBV9 and J is TRBJ1-3; 9 bases agree with TRBD1. There are 16 residues in the CDR3. The V gene end was trimmed by 2 bases and the J gene end by 8 bases; junction bases not matched to a gene: 11. CDR1 is SGDLS, CDR2 YYNGEE, per germline.

Only a few counts were recorded for this clonotype. The J gene is TRBJ1-3, the V gene TRBV30; no clear D gene. The V gene's germline CDR1 is GTSNPN and CDR2 SVGIG (reference sequence). The CDR3 spans 12 residues. V was shortened by 4 bases and J by 3 bases, with 7 bases between the two germline ends. In DNA form, the CDR3 reads TGTGCCTGGATAAGGGTTGGAAACACCATATATTTT. Protein sequence: CAWIRVGNTIYF.

This clonotype appeared a few times. The rearrangement joins TRBV20-1 to TRBJ1-4; weak D call: TRBD1 (5 bases). V gave up 2 bases and J gave up 0 bases, with 13 bases separating them. CDR1 and CDR2 from the germline V gene are DFQATT and SNEGSKA (reference sequence). The CDR3 consists of 16 residues. CDR3 sequence: CSARPLRQTTNEKLFF. In DNA, the CDR3 is TGCAGTGCTAGACCATTGAGACAGACAACTAATGAAAAACTGTTTTTT.

This chain joins TRBV7-9 and TRBJ1-1; D perhaps matches TRBD1 (5 bases). This CDR3 comprises 15 residues. V was clipped by 1 base and J by 5 bases, with 14 bases between them. The germline CDR1 and CDR2 sequences are SEHNR and FQNEAQ (reference sequence). CDR3 DNA: TGTGCCAGCAGCTTAGAAGGCAGGGCGGGAACTGAAGCTTTCTTT. It is translated as CASSLEGRAGTEAFF.

This clonotype appeared a few times. This chain joins TRBV5-8 and TRBJ1-2; D remains ambiguous. The CDR3 contains 11 residues. Between the trimmed V and J ends, which lost 1 base and 4 bases, there was a span of 2 bases. Per the germline V gene, CDR1 is SGHTS and CDR2 is YDEGEE. CDR3 coding DNA: TGTGCCAGCAGCTTGATCTATGGCTACACCTTC. This translates into CASSLIYGYTF. The variable domain in full, completed from reference TRBV5-8 and TRBJ1-2, reads EAGVTQSPTHLIKTRGQQATLRCSPISGHTSVYWYQQALGLGLQFLLWYDEGEERNRGNFPPRFSGRQFPNYSSELNVNALELEDSALYLCASSLIYGYTFGSGTRLTVV.

This clonotype appeared many times. The gene calls are TRBV3-1 and TRBJ2-2, with no clear D. The CDR3 extends over 15 amino acids. Germline V gene lookup returns CDR1 LGHDT and CDR2 YNNKEL (reference sequence). The V end was cut by 1 base, the J end by 4 bases, with 10 bases between. CDR3: CASSQVLVGTGELFF. The DNA of the CDR3 is TGTGCCAGCAGCCAAGTTTTGGTAGGCACCGGGGAGCTGTTTTTT.

A few counts support this clonotype. The chain is built from TRBV5-1 and TRBJ2-3; no clear D gene. There are 14 residues in the CDR3. V was trimmed by 0 bases and J by 2 bases, leaving 7 bases between them. Germline loops: CDR1 SGHRS, CDR2 YFSETQ. The CDR3 is CASSLAWDTDTQYF. The CDR3 coding sequence is TGCGCCAGCAGCTTGGCCTGGGACACAGATACGCAGTATTTT.

This clonotype has a count of ten or more. V usage is TRBV20-1 and J usage is TRBJ2-7; a weak D match, TRBD2 (6 bases). The CDR3 length is 15 residues. Germline V CDR1 and CDR2: DFQATT, SNEGSKA (reference sequence). V was shortened by 4 bases and J by 7 bases, with 23 bases between the two germline ends. CDR3 region: CSAIPGILIRGEQYF. CDR3 sequence (DNA): TGCAGTGCTATCCCGGGGATCCTTATTCGGGGGGAGCAGTACTTC.